Listed below are T cell receptor beta chains from one sample, sequenced in a study of T cell responses to AZD1222 COVID-19 vaccine. Libraries were prepared by immunoSEQ multiplex PCR; TCRdb keeps only in-frame clonotypes and omits some of them. The profile shows under 140,000 clones, 70% to 90% of them singletons. The source was peripheral blood, collected on day 0 of AZD1222 vaccination. The receptors were sampled from an adult in good health. Both conserved end residues are part of each CDR3. A D gene is named only where the DNA matches it firmly. The size entry is marked missing in some rows and otherwise reads once, few, many or a size class.

size	V	J	D	DNA	CDR3
once	TRBV24-1	TRBJ2-5	.	TGTGCCACCAGTGCTCCAACGGGGACGGAGACCCAGTACTTC	CATSAPTGTETQYF
.	TRBV19	TRBJ2-3	TRBD2	TGTGCCAGTAGTACCTTAGCGGGCGGGAGCACAGATACGCAGTATTTT	CASSTLAGGSTDTQYF
once	TRBV5-6	TRBJ1-2	.	TGTGCCAGCAGCTTGGACAGCGGCTATGGCTACACCTTC	CASSLDSGYGYTF
.	TRBV5-4	TRBJ2-2	.	TGTGCCAGCAGCCACTATAAGGGACCGAACACCGGGGAGCTGTTTTTT	CASSHYKGPNTGELFF
.	TRBV29-1	TRBJ2-3	.	TGCAGCGTTGAAGCCACCACAGATACGCAGTATTTT	CSVEATTDTQYF
.	TRBV2	TRBJ2-5	.	TGTGCCAGCAGTGAACTGTACCAAGAGACCCAGTACTTC	CASSELYQETQYF
.	TRBV6-1	TRBJ2-1	.	TGTGCCAGCAGTGATGAGTTCCGGGAGTGGATAAATGAGCAGTTCTTC	CASSDEFREWINEQFF
.	TRBV7-2	TRBJ2-4	.	TGTGCCAGCAGCTTAGTAATCGGGGTAGCCAAAAACATTCAGTACTTC	CASSLVIGVAKNIQYF
once	TRBV14	TRBJ1-2	.	TGTGCCAGCAGCCCTATCAGAGCGCTTGGCTACACCTTC	CASSPIRALGYTF
.	TRBV3-1/TRBV3-2	TRBJ1-6	TRBD1	TGTGCCAGCAGCCAAGCCCCTGGGACAGGTAATTCACCCCTCCACTTT	CASSQAPGTGNSPLHF
once	TRBV30	TRBJ1-1	.	TGTGCCTGTACTCCCCAGGGTGCTGAAGCTTTCTTT	CACTPQGAEAFF
.	TRBV5-4	TRBJ2-6	.	TGTGCCAGCAGCACGATTTGGGGCTCTGGGGCCAACGTCCTGACTTTC	CASSTIWGSGANVLTF
.	TRBV27	TRBJ1-5	TRBD1	TGTGCCAGCAGTTTCAGGGGGCGAGGTCAGCCCCAGCATTTT	CASSFRGRGQPQHF
.	TRBV7-2	TRBJ2-5	.	TGTGCCAGCAGCACCGGGTGGGAGACCCAGTACTTC	CASSTGWETQYF
.	TRBV7-9	TRBJ1-2	TRBD1	TGTGCCAGCAGCGGCCAAAAGGGACAGGGCGGGGGCTATGGCTACACCTTC	CASSGQKGQGGGYGYTF
.	TRBV28	TRBJ2-3	.	TGTGCCAGCAGTCAAGGGGGAGGTGAGGCAGGGAAGTTTCAGGGTACGCAGTATTTT	CASSQGGGEAGKFQGTQYF
.	TRBV5-1	TRBJ1-1	TRBD1	TGCGCCAGCAGACCAGACAGGGGGAGGAGCACTGAAGCTTTCTTT	CASRPDRGRSTEAFF
.	TRBV13	TRBJ2-1	TRBD2	TGTGCCAGCAGCCGAGGGACTAGCGGGGTCAATGAGCAGTTCTTC	CASSRGTSGVNEQFF
.	TRBV7-9	TRBJ2-1	.	TGTGCCAGCAGTTCTGACAACTACAATGAGCAGTTCTTC	CASSSDNYNEQFF
.	TRBV5-5	TRBJ1-3	.	TGTGCCAGCAGCTTGGAGGCAGGGAGCTCTGGAAACACCATATATTTT	CASSLEAGSSGNTIYF
.	TRBV20-1	TRBJ2-7	.	TGCAGTGCTAGAGATGGCCGCAAGCAGTACTTC	CSARDGRKQYF
.	TRBV7-6	TRBJ1-4	.	TGTGCCAGCAGCCCCCGGGGTGATTATGAAAAACTGTTTTTT	CASSPRGDYEKLFF
once	TRBV7-8	TRBJ1-5	.	TGTGCCAGCAGCTCAGAACGGACCTCCAATCAGCCCCAGCATTTT	CASSSERTSNQPQHF
.	TRBV28	TRBJ2-1	TRBD2	TGTGCCAGCAGGAGAGCGGGGGGGCCCCCCAATGAGCAGTTCTTC	CASRRAGGPPNEQFF
.	TRBV24-1	TRBJ2-3	.	TGTGCCACCAGTGATGGCGACCCCACAGATACGCAGTATTTT	CATSDGDPTDTQYF
.	TRBV5-4	TRBJ2-2	TRBD1	TGTGCCAGCAGCTATCCAACAGGGGCCACACCCACCGGGGAGCTGTTTTTT	CASSYPTGATPTGELFF
.	TRBV29-1	TRBJ1-6	TRBD1	TGCAGCGTCGGGGGGGACAGGGGATCACCCCTCCACTTT	CSVGGDRGSPLHF
.	TRBV2	TRBJ1-2	TRBD1	TGTGCCAGCGGGACAGGCTATGGCTACACCTTC	CASGTGYGYTF
.	TRBV3-1/TRBV3-2	TRBJ2-1	TRBD1	TGTGCCAGCAGTCTCAGACAGGGGGCTAATCGACAGTTCTTC	CASSLRQGANRQFF
few	TRBV4-2	TRBJ2-7	.	TGTGCCAGCAGCCAAGAAGGGTTAGAAAGGTCCTACGAGCAGTACTTC	CASSQEGLERSYEQYF
.	TRBV24-1	TRBJ2-5	.	TGTGCCACCAGTGAAGGTAGTCAAGAGACCCAGTACTTC	CATSEGSQETQYF
once	TRBV6-2/TRBV6-3	TRBJ2-7	.	TGTGCCAGCAGTTACGACCCCTACGAGCAGTACTTC	CASSYDPYEQYF
.	TRBV28	TRBJ1-2	TRBD1	TGTGCCAGCAGTTTCGGGGACAGGGCTGGCTACACCTTC	CASSFGDRAGYTF
.	TRBV14	TRBJ1-6	.	TGTGCCAGCAGCCAAGGGACCTCTTCACCCCTCCACTTT	CASSQGTSSPLHF
.	TRBV18	TRBJ1-5	TRBD1	TGTGCCAGCTCACCGGGACAGGAATATCAGCCCCAGCATTTT	CASSPGQEYQPQHF
few	TRBV3-1/TRBV3-2	TRBJ1-2	.	TGTGCCAGCAGCCAAGGACTAGATGGCTACACCTTC	CASSQGLDGYTF
.	TRBV27	TRBJ1-1	.	TGTGCCAGCAGTAGGGGTCTCGAAGCTTTCTTT	CASSRGLEAFF
once	TRBV19	TRBJ2-2	.	TGTGCCAGTAGTATCGGGAGTAACACCGGGGAGCTGTTTTTT	CASSIGSNTGELFF
.	TRBV10-3	TRBJ1-3	TRBD1	TGTGCCATCAGCGGTAGACAGGGGGCTGGAAACACCATATATTTT	CAISGRQGAGNTIYF
.	TRBV5-6	TRBJ2-5	TRBD2	TGTGCCAGCAGCCCAACTCTGACTAGCGGGAGTCAAGAGACCCAGTACTTC	CASSPTLTSGSQETQYF
.	TRBV6-4	TRBJ2-1	TRBD2	TGTGCCAGCAGCCCTCTAGCGGACTCCTACAATGAGCAGTTCTTC	CASSPLADSYNEQFF
.	TRBV5-5	TRBJ1-4	.	TGTGCCAGCAGCTTGGACCCGGGGAGGGCTAATGAAAAACTGTTTTTT	CASSLDPGRANEKLFF
.	TRBV18	TRBJ1-2	.	TGTGCCAGCTCACCAACGCCAGACCCTAACTATGGCTACACCTTC	CASSPTPDPNYGYTF
.	TRBV2	TRBJ2-7	TRBD1	TGTGCCAGCAGTGAATTGCGACAGGGGGCAGGTGAGCAGTACTTC	CASSELRQGAGEQYF
.	TRBV6-6	TRBJ1-4	TRBD1	TGTGCCAGCAGTTACGAGGGGGCGGTGGTGCTGTTTTTT	CASSYEGAVVLFF
.	TRBV4-1	TRBJ1-3	.	TGCGCCAGCAGCCAAGATGGTTTCAGGGATCGCCGGGACTCTGGAAACACCATATATTTT	CASSQDGFRDRRDSGNTIYF
once	TRBV2	TRBJ1-5	.	TGTGCCAGCAGTGATCTATATAGCAATCAGCCCCAGCATTTT	CASSDLYSNQPQHF